Listed here is a single T cell receptor (beta chain). Antigen specificity is unknown. The data were obtained in a study of T-cell reconstitution after alpha-beta-depleted transplantation in children. Findings and caveats of the study: Elevated TCRbeta diversity at day 60 was traced, in some patients, to surviving recipient T cells and thymic progenitors. Newly made T cells mostly supplied T-cell counts and diversity one year after transplant. Approximately two months post-transplant, alpha-beta T cells reportedly originated from several hundred expanded graft clones.

Preparing the TCRbeta library involved the use of unique molecular identifiers. Each CDR3 protein is one row after TCRdb ran MiXCR on the PCR reads. The data contain a few hundred thousand distinct CDR3 sequences, roughly a quarter of them singletons. V shed 3 bases, J shed 0 bases, and the junction held 3 bases outside the gene matches. The germline gives CDR1 PRHDT, CDR2 FYEKMQ (reference sequence). This CDR3 contains 17 residues. This receptor was taken from a boy younger than two with Wiskott-Aldrich syndrome, due to receive a stem cell transplant. The material was PBMCs, obtained before TCRalphabeta/CD19-depleted stem cell transplant. The V gene is TRBV13, the J gene TRBJ2-7; 15 nucleotides align to TRBD2. The DNA of the CDR3 is TGTGCCAGCAGCTTCCGGACTAGCGGGAGGGCCTCCTACGAGCAGTACTTC. Translating gives CASSFRTSGRASYEQYF. The variable domain in full, completed from reference TRBV13 and TRBJ2-7, reads AAGVIQSPRHLIKEKRETATLKCYPIPRHDTVYWYQQGPGQDPQFLISFYEKMQSDKGSIPDRFSAQQFSDYHSELNMSSLELGDSALYFCASSFRTSGRASYEQYFGPGTRLTVT.